The clone carrying this TCR beta chain occurred many times. Hyperthyroidism had been newly diagnosed in patients aged 18 to 65, and its duration was under 2 months. This entry comes from a study of T cells in Graves' hyperthyroidism and ophthalmopathy. Trimming cost V 2 bases and J 6 bases, with 2 bases left between them. Germline lookup yields CDR1 SNHLY and CDR2 FYNNEI. CDR3 length: 11 residues. Using RNA transcripts as the source, TCR beta CDR3 regions were amplified. The primer set for the first-round RT-PCR of the TCR CDR3 was HTBI. TCRdb redid the calling of the multiplex PCR reads with MiXCR, one entry per CDR3 protein. The sample contains 350,000 to 450,000 distinct CDR3 sequences, about a sixth of which appear only once.

The chain employs TRBV2 and TRBJ2-1, with D uncertain. The sample comprised blood. The source of this sequence is a woman aged 25 to 45 with Graves' hyperthyroidism that later progressed to Graves' ophthalmopathy. The CDR3 DNA sequence: TGTGCCAGCAGTGAATCCAATGAGCAGTTCTTC. This gives the protein CASSESNEQFF.